This TCR beta chain came from a study of neoadjuvant nivolumab and ipilimumab in lung cancer. Assay: immunoSEQ multiplex PCR; the TCRdb copy retains only in-frame clones and omits some. Of roughly 45,000 clones in the sample, around 88% are singletons; the top ten hold under 4.5%. This CDR3 comprises 13 residues. Per the germline V gene, CDR1 is MNHEY and CDR2 is SVGAGI. V dropped 4 bases and J dropped 4 bases, with 10 bases sitting between them. This clone was detected only once. The V gene is TRBV6-5, the J gene TRBJ1-1; tentatively, D is TRBD1 (6 bases). This sequence originates from an adult with non-small cell lung cancer. Some clones in this sample may be carry-over from other donors' samples. Sequencing used blood, obtained before neoadjuvant nivolumab, alone or with ipilimumab. The CDR3 nucleotides are TGTGCCAGCAGTTCAGGGGAGAGCACTGAAGCTTTCTTT. Encoded protein: CASSSGESTEAFF.